Following are 30 T cell receptor beta chains from one sample sequenced in a study of regulatory T cells in long-lasting Graves disease. Time point here: persistent/refractory GD, antithyroid drugs over 5 years with positive TRAb. From PBMCs, RNA was extracted and then used to make the TCR library. Relying on iRepertoire HTBI primers and Arm-PCR of CDR3 regions, the team built TCR beta libraries. TCRdb re-called the multiplex PCR reads through MiXCR, storing one row per CDR3 protein. The sample carries roughly 400,000 distinct CDR3 sequences, less than 25% recorded once. Sequenced here: peripheral blood mononuclear cells (PBMCs), sampled when the disease was refractory, from a patient treated with antithyroid drugs. All receptors come from a female donor with Graves disease.

The count of this clonotype is one. The chain combines TRBV5-1 with TRBJ2-5; 8 bases match TRBD1. The length of the CDR3 is 16 residues. V trimming: 5 bases; J trimming: 4 bases; junction bases outside the gene matches: 13. The V gene's germline CDR1 is SGHRS and CDR2 YFSETQ. The CDR3 bases are TGCGCCAGCAGTTCCGACAGGGGCGGCTTGGGAGAGACCCAGTACTTC. Translated: CASSSDRGGLGETQYF.

The sample holds a few counts of this clonotype. This chain connects TRBV20-1 to TRBJ1-5; TRBD1 is a possible D gene (5 bases). Trimming pared 4 bases from V and 4 bases from J, leaving 14 bases between. This CDR3 is built from 14 residues. Germline V gene lookup returns CDR1 DFQATT and CDR2 SNEGSKA (reference sequence). The CDR3: CSANPFDSNQPQHF. The CDR3 DNA reads TGCAGTGCTAACCCTTTTGACAGTAATCAGCCCCAGCATTTT.

The J gene is TRBJ2-7, the V gene TRBV6-1; D perhaps matches TRBD1 (5 bases). Trimming took 8 bases from V and 0 from J, leaving 17 bases between them. This CDR3 spans 15 amino acids. Germline CDR1 and CDR2: MNHNS and SASEGT. The CDR3 DNA sequence: TGTGCCAGCGGATCAGCTAGACAGCTCTCCTACGAGCAGTACTTC. Protein sequence: CASGSARQLSYEQYF.

This clonotype was seen many times. This chain uses TRBV2 with TRBJ2-7, with D perhaps matching TRBD1 (6 bases). The CDR3 sequence is 14 residues long. Germline V gene sequence: CDR1 SNHLY, CDR2 FYNNEI. Trimming took 3 bases from V and 4 from J, leaving 13 bases between them. The CDR3 loop reads CASSEVQGSYEQYF. DNA of the CDR3: TGTGCCAGCAGTGAGGTACAGGGTAGTTACGAGCAGTACTTC.

V gene TRBV20-1 combines with J gene TRBJ2-1; no reliable D call. The V gene lost 3 bases and the J gene lost 0 bases, with 12 bases spanning the gap. This CDR3 spans 15 amino acids. Germline CDR1 reads DFQATT; CDR2 reads SNEGSKA (reference sequence). The CDR3 DNA sequence: TGCAGTGCTAGTCGTAGCACGAGCTCCTACAATGAGCAGTTCTTC. This translates into CSASRSTSSYNEQFF.

There are many counts of this clonotype. This rearrangement joins TRBV5-1 to TRBJ2-7, with D possibly matching TRBD1 (6 bases). V lost 6 bases, J lost 5 bases, and 15 bases lay in between. There are 13 residues in the CDR3. CDR1 is SGHRS, CDR2 YFSETQ, per germline. The CDR3 reads CASTVIGGNEQYF. CDR3 in DNA: TGCGCCAGCACCGTAATAGGGGGTAACGAGCAGTACTTC.

The DNA for the CDR3 is TGCGCCAGCAGCCAAGTTTGGCAGGTCAATCAGCCCCAGCATTTT. It specifies CASSQVWQVNQPQHF. The V gene is TRBV4-1, the J gene TRBJ1-5; D gene uncertain. Deletions cut 1 base from V and 3 bases from J, with 10 bases between. CDR1 and CDR2 (germline): MGHRA, YSYEKL. CDR3 length equals 15 residues.

The gene calls are TRBV11-2 and TRBJ2-4; 9 nucleotides agree with TRBD2. The junction had 13 bases not matched to a gene; V was cut back by 0 bases and J by 10 bases. Germline assignment: CDR1 SGHAT and CDR2 FQNNGV. This CDR3 has 17 amino acids. Here the CDR3 DNA reads TGTGCCAGCAGCTTAGACGTGGCGGGAGGGCCTAGGGTTATTCAGTACTTC. Amino acid sequence: CASSLDVAGGPRVIQYF.

V usage is TRBV3-1 and J usage is TRBJ2-1; 9 bases map to TRBD2. This CDR3 has 19 residues. The ends lost 0 bases at V and 4 bases at J; junction bases unmatched: 13. Germline values: CDR1 LGHDT, CDR2 YNNKEL (reference sequence). The CDR3 DNA reads TGTGCCAGCAGCCAAGATTATTTGGAAGCGGGAGGCGAATACAATGAGCAGTTCTTC. Encoded protein: CASSQDYLEAGGEYNEQFF.

The chain has TRBV27 and TRBJ2-7; D uncertain. Trimming took off 5 bases at V and 1 base at J, with 18 bases between the two ends. CDR1 and CDR2 (germline): MNHEY, SMNVEV (reference sequence). The CDR3 length is 16 residues. The chain's CDR3 is CASSPLTAGPSYEQYF. CDR3 in DNA: TGTGCCAGCAGTCCTTTGACGGCAGGTCCGTCCTACGAGCAGTACTTC.

This clonotype was recorded once. The rearrangement uses TRBV7-3 and TRBJ2-1; D might be TRBD1 or TRBD2, each matching 6 bases. The CDR3 contains 12 residues. Trimming took 3 bases from V and 15 from J, leaving 15 bases between them. Germline V gene data show CDR1 as SGHTA and CDR2 as FQGTGA. The CDR3, as DNA: TGTGCCAGCAGCTTTCAAGGGGGGAATTGGTTCTTC. Translation: CASSFQGGNWFF.

In nucleotides, the CDR3 is TGCGCCAGCACGGATAGGGACAACTACGAGCAGTACTTC. Translating gives CASTDRDNYEQYF. This chain uses TRBV5-1 with TRBJ2-7; perhaps TRBD1 as D (6 bases). From germline, CDR1 is SGHRS and CDR2 YFSETQ. The CDR3 has 13 amino acids. V was clipped by 6 bases and J by 3 bases, with 13 bases between them.

The chain links TRBV10-3 to TRBJ2-7; D might be TRBD1 or TRBD2, each matching 5 bases. The CDR3 sequence is 17 residues long. V was shortened by 0 bases and J by 2 bases, with 17 bases between the two germline ends. Per the germline V gene, CDR1 is ENHRY and CDR2 is SYGVKD. This CDR3 is CAISESLRGNPTYEQYF. The CDR3 DNA is TGTGCCATCAGTGAGTCGTTGAGGGGAAACCCTACCTACGAGCAGTACTTC.

The rearrangement uses TRBV24-1 and TRBJ1-5; 8 nucleotides agree with TRBD1. The CDR3 extends over 16 amino acids. The V gene end was trimmed by 5 bases and the J gene end by 3 bases; junction bases not matched to a gene: 8. Germline V lookup: CDR1 KGHDR, CDR2 SFDVKD. In DNA form, the CDR3 reads TGTGCCACCAGTGGGGGGCGACAGGGGAACAATCAGCCCCAGCATTTT. Translation: CATSGGRQGNNQPQHF.

This clonotype was seen a few times. A single base separates this from a much larger clone, so it may be a read error. CDR3 in DNA: TGTGCCAGCAGTGTTAGGGAGTTCTGTGGCTACACCTTC. This encodes CASSVREFCGYTF. The chain is built from TRBV2 and TRBJ1-2; no definite D call. The V gene's germline CDR1 is SNHLY and CDR2 FYNNEI. The CDR3 has 13 residues. V was clipped by 4 bases and J by 7 bases, with 13 bases between them.

The chain employs TRBV6-5 and TRBJ1-1; TRBD1 might be the D (6 bases). V lost 4 bases to trimming and J lost 1 base, with 13 bases between them. Per germline, CDR1 MNHEY and CDR2 SVGAGI. The CDR3 covers 15 residues. CDR3: CASSWGRKGNTEAFF. CDR3 in DNA: TGTGCCAGCAGTTGGGGGCGGAAGGGGAACACTGAAGCTTTCTTT.

At least ten counts were recorded for this clonotype. The rearrangement joins TRBV7-2 to TRBJ2-5; D gene uncertain. Germline V lookup: CDR1 SGHTA, CDR2 FQGNSA. The CDR3 consists of 18 residues. V was clipped by 4 bases and J by 4 bases, with 25 bases between them. The CDR3 DNA follows: TGTGCCAGCAGCTCCCGGGTAGAAGGGTTTTTATTTAGAGAGACCCAGTACTTC. Protein sequence: CASSSRVEGFLFRETQYF. Complete variable domain (other parts from reference TRBV7-2 and TRBJ2-5): GAGVSQSPSNKVTEKGKDVELRCDPISGHTALYWYRQSLGQGLEFLIYFQGNSAPDKSGLPSDRFSAERTGGSVSTLTIQRTQQEDSAVYLCASSSRVEGFLFRETQYFGPGTRLLVL.

There are many counts of this clonotype. The J gene is TRBJ2-3, the V gene TRBV15; TRBD2 agrees at 12 bases. Germline values: CDR1 LNHNV, CDR2 YYDKDF (reference sequence). Losses at the gene ends were 9 bases for V and 2 bases for J; bases not matched to a gene: 12. The CDR3 is 17 residues long. CDR3 sequence: CATRLAGEVGPTDTQYF. The CDR3 nucleotides are TGTGCCACTCGACTAGCGGGAGAGGTGGGGCCCACAGATACGCAGTATTTT.

Many counts were recorded for this clonotype. V gene TRBV11-2 combines with J gene TRBJ2-7; 7 bases fit TRBD2. Per the germline V gene, CDR1 is SGHAT and CDR2 is FQNNGV. This CDR3 comprises 15 residues. Losses at the gene ends were 3 bases for V and 3 bases for J; bases not matched to a gene: 8. The CDR3 DNA follows: TGTGCCAGCAGCTTTGGACCTGGACTAGTCTACGAGCAGTACTTC. Translating it yields CASSFGPGLVYEQYF.

This clonotype was observed a handful of times. This sequence joins TRBV3-1 and TRBJ2-7, with 10 bases identical to TRBD2. The germline V gene encodes CDR1 LGHDT and CDR2 YNNKEL (reference sequence). This CDR3 has 16 amino acids. J was trimmed by 4 bases and V by 4 bases; bases with no gene match: 10. The DNA for the CDR3 is TGTGCCAGCAGCCCCCCGGCAGCGGGAGGGCCGTACGAGCAGTACTTC. Its translation is CASSPPAAGGPYEQYF.

This clonotype came up a few times. J is TRBJ1-2 and V is TRBV12-3 or TRBV12-4, with 8 bases fitting TRBD1. Losses at the gene ends were 1 base for V and 6 bases for J; bases not matched to a gene: 10. The CDR3 is 16 amino acids. The CDR3 nucleotides read TGTGCCAGCAGTTTAGGATCCCCCGGGACAGGTGATGGCTACACCTTC. Protein sequence: CASSLGSPGTGDGYTF.

There are a few counts of this clonotype. The chain employs TRBV30 and TRBJ1-5; D possibly corresponds to TRBD1 (5 bases). Germline assignment: CDR1 GTSNPN and CDR2 SVGIG (reference sequence). Trimming removed 2 bases at V and 7 bases at J, with 12 bases between. CDR3 length: 13 amino acids. The CDR3 DNA follows: TGTGCCTGGAGTACGCAGGGTGACCAGCCCCAGCATTTT. Its translation is CAWSTQGDQPQHF.

This clonotype appeared many times. The genes are TRBV15 and TRBJ2-2; D is unresolved. The germline gives CDR1 LNHNV, CDR2 YYDKDF (reference sequence). Trimming took off 1 base at V and 7 bases at J, with 4 bases between the two ends. The CDR3 is 12 residues long. The CDR3 loop reads CATSRVNGELFF. The CDR3 nucleotides are TGTGCCACCAGCAGAGTGAACGGGGAGCTGTTTTTT.

Regarding this clonotype: This may come from a read error, since a much larger clone is one base off. The chain uses TRBV7-2 and TRBJ2-2; weak D call: TRBD2 (5 bases). This CDR3 region has 14 residues. CDR1 SGHTA and CDR2 FQGNSA come from the germline V gene. The CDR3 is CASSLKGDTGELLF. CDR3 DNA: TGTGCCAGCAGCCTTAAGGGCGACACCGGGGAGCTGCTTTTT.

V gene TRBV7-9 combines with J gene TRBJ2-3; 10 bases agree with TRBD1. The CDR3 runs to 16 residues. The V segment lost 4 bases and the J segment 2 bases; nucleotides outside the gene matches: 6. CDR1 is SEHNR and CDR2 is FQNEAQ in the germline V gene (reference sequence). CDR3 residues: CASSSLGTGDTDTQYF. As DNA, the CDR3 is TGTGCCAGCAGCTCACTCGGGACAGGGGACACAGATACGCAGTATTTT.

This rearrangement joins TRBV6-1 to TRBJ2-5; D remains ambiguous. The CDR3 contains 13 residues. V lost 5 bases and J 3 bases, leaving 10 bases between the germline ends. Germline loops: CDR1 MNHNS, CDR2 SASEGT. The CDR3 sequence is CASSRWSEETQYF. DNA for the CDR3: TGTGCCAGCAGTAGATGGAGTGAAGAGACCCAGTACTTC.

Only a few counts were recorded for this clonotype. The chain recombines TRBV5-1 with TRBJ2-2; 10 bases map to TRBD2. V dropped 6 bases and J dropped 4; count of bases not matched to a gene: 9. The CDR3 runs to 16 residues. Per the germline V gene, CDR1 is SGHRS and CDR2 is YFSETQ. CDR3 region: CASTPSGSSTTGELFF. Written as DNA, the CDR3 is TGCGCCAGCACTCCTAGCGGGAGTTCCACCACCGGGGAGCTGTTTTTT.

This rearrangement joins TRBV7-9 to TRBJ2-2; TRBD2 is a possible D gene (5 bases). CDR3 length: 16 residues. From germline, CDR1 is SEHNR and CDR2 FQNEAQ (reference sequence). Trimming removed 2 bases at V and 2 bases at J, with 12 bases between. The CDR3 DNA follows: TGTGCCAGCAGCTTATTGCCAGCGGAAAACACCGGGGAGCTGTTTTTT. Encoded protein: CASSLLPAENTGELFF.

This clonotype has ten or more counts. The chain is built from TRBV20-1 and TRBJ2-5; 7 bases match TRBD2. There are 14 residues in the CDR3. Germline CDR1 and CDR2: DFQATT and SNEGSKA (reference sequence). V was pared by 5 bases and J by 5 bases, with 11 bases of the junction left unmatched. CDR3 bases: TGCAGTGCTGGACGGGACTACCGGGGGGAGACCCAGTACTTC. This codes for CSAGRDYRGETQYF.

The V and J genes are TRBV10-1 and TRBJ1-1; TRBD1 might be the D (5 bases). V was cut by 2 bases and J by 7 bases, with 8 bases left in between. This CDR3 is 12 amino acids long. Germline V gene data show CDR1 as WNHNN and CDR2 as SYGVQD (reference sequence). The CDR3 sequence: CASSEGDSEAFF. The CDR3 DNA follows: TGCGCCAGCAGTGAGGGCGACAGTGAAGCTTTCTTT.